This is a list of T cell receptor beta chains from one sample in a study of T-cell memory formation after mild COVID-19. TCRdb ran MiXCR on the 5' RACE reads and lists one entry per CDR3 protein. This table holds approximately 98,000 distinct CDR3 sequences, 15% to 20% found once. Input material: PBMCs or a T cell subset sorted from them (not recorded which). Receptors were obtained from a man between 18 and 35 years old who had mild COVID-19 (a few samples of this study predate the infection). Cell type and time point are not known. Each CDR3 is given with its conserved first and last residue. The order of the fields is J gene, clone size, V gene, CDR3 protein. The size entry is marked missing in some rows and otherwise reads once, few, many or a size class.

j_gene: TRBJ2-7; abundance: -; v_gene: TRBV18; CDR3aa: CASSAGAGYEQYF
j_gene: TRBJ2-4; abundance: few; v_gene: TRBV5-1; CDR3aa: CASSSGDRNIQYF
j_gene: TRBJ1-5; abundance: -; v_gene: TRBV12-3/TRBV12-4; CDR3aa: CASTRQGYNQPQHF
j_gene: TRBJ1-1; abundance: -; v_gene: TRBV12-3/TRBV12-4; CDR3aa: CASSHGKRRTTEAFF
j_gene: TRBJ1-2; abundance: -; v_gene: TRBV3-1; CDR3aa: CASSLDLNYGYTF
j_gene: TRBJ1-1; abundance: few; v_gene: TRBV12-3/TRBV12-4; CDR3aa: CASSPGQGAEMNTEAFF
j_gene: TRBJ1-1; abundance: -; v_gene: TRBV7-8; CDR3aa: CASSVVSGGTEAFF
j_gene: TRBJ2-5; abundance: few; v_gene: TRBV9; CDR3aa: CASSVEPGNQETQYF
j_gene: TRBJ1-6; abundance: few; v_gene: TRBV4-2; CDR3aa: CASSQDEGVNSPLHF
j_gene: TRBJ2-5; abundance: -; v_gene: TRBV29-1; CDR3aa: CSVDNIAGETQYF
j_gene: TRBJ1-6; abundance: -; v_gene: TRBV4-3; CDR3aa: CASSQVRSTYNSPLHF
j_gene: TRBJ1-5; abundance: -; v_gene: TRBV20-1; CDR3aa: CSVWTADSNQPQHF
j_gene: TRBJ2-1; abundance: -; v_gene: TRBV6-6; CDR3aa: CASSSSDRGGARHEQFF
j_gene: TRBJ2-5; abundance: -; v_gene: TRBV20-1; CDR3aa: CSPAPKDKETQYF
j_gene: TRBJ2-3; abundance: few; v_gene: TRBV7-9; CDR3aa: CASSGAGLTDTQYF
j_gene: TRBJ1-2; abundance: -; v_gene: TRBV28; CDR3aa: CASSSETGSYGYTF
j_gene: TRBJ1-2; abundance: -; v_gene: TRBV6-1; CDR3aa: CASSENGQGGSGYGYTF
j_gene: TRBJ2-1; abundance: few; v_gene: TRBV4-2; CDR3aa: CASSRRGGSSYNEQFF
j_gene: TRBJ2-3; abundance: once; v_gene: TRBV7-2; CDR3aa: CASRRQGPSADTQYF
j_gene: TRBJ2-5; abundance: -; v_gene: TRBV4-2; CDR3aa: CASSQGSGGGETQYF
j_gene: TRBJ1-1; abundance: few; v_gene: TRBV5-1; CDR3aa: CASTTGTTEAFF
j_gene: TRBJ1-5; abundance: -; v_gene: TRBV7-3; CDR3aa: CASSLPDGPQHF
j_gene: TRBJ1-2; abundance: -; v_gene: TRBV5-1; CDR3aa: CASSLDSTLYYGYTF
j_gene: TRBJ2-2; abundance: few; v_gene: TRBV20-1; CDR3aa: CSARDAVTGELFF